This T cell receptor (beta chain) derives from a study of CD4+ T cells in melanoma. General observations from the study: A reported correlation linked neoantigen-specific CD4+ T cells to CD8+, macrophage and B cell function. Neoantigen-specific CD4+ T cells in melanoma reportedly had diverse differentiation states.

Concerning this clone itself: The antigen remains unidentified.

Germline V gene lookup returns CDR1 SGHAT and CDR2 FQNNGV. The CDR3 has 18 residues. V shed 0 bases and J shed 0 bases, with 16 bases lying between them. Measured with immunoSEQ multiplex PCR; TCRdb has only the in-frame clones, and not every one. The table lists about 8,900 clones, about two thirds of them singletons. V and J are TRBV11-2 and TRBJ2-3, with D unclear. Input material: cells from a culture (not recorded whether cultured in vitro). This sequence was found in a human donor with melanoma. CDR3 protein: CASSLDTHHGESTDTQYF. CDR3 DNA sequence: TGTGCCAGCAGCTTAGACACCCATCACGGAGAGAGCACAGATACGCAGTATTTT.